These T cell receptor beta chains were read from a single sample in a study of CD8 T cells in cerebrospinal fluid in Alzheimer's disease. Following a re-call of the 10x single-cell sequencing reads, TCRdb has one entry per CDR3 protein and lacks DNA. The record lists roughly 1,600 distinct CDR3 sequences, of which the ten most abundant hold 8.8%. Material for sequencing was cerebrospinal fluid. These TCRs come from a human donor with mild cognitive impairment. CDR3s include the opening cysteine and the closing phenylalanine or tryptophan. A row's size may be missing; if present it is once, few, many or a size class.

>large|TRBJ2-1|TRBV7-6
CASSLADLGISSGEQFF
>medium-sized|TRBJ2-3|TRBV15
CATSRDLAGEGTDTQYF
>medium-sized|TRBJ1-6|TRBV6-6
CASSLPDWNSPLHF
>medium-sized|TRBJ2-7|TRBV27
CASSFGTSVLYEQYF
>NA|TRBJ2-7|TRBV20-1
CSAEDRGATYEQYF
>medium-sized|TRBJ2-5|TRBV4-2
CASSPRRAGVGETQYF
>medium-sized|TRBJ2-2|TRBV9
CASSVEGFRRTGELFF
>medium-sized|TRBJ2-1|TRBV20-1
CSATRTSGSSYNEQFF
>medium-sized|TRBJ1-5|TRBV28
CASSFPPWQERQPQHF
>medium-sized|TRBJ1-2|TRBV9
CASSADPESYGYTF
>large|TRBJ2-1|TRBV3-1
CASSPFGVVGEQFF
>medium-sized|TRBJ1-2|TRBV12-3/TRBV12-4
CASSLAKGNYGYTF
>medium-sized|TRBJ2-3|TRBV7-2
CASSLSPGFTDTQYF
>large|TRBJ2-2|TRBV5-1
CASSLMAGELFF
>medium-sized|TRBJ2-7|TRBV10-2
CASSESVGEQYF
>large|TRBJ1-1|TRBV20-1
CSAPIQGWNTEAFF
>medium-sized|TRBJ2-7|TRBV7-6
CASSLAPSAYEQYF
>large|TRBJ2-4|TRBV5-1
CASSWGLAGEGNIQYF
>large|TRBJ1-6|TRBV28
CASSLWQYGSPLHF
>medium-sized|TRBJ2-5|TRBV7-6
CASSLGVVQETQYF
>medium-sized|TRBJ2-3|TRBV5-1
CASSLEQGNTDTQYF
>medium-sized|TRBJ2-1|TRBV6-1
CASSPVRDRYSDEQFF
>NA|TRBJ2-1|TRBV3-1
CASSPTGPPTYNEQFF
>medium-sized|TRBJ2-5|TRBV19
CASSTGQQKYQETQYF
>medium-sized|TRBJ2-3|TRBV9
CASSASLGDTQYF
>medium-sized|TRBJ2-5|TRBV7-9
CASSPRTGLETQYF
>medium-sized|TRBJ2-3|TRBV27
CASSWRLAGPDTQYF
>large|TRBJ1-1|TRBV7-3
CASSLAGGNTEAFF
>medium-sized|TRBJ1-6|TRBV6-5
CASSAHRGQVSPLHF
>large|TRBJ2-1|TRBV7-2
CASSRTSGNHEQFF
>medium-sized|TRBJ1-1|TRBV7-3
CASSRQGNTEAFF
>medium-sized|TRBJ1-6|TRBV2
CASTSGPGSPLHF
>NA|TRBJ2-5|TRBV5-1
CASSSRATSGRETQYF
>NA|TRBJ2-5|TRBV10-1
CASSEAQLGGLETQYF
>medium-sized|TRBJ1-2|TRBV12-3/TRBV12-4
CASRRTSGVGYGYTF
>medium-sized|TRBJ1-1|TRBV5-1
CASSFTGGRQNTEAFF
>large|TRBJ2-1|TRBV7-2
CASSLGLAGINEQFF
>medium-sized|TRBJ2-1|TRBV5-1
CASRPTGTRTVGQFF
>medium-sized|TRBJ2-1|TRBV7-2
CASSFGPNNEQFF
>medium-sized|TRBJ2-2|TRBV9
CASRTGTGGELFF
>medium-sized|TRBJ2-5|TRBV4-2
CASSRTVYQETQYF
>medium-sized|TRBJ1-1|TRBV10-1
CASQGQGNTEAFF
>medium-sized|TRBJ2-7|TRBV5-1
CASSFYTGTGGEQYF
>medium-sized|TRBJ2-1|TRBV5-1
CASSWAEGYNEQFF
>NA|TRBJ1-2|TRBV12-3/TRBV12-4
CASSIQGRDGYTF
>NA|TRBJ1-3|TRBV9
CASSVSSGRARGATIYF
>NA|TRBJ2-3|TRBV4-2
CASSQDPGLMDTQYF
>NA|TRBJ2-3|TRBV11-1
CASSLRPGLGHSGTDTQYF
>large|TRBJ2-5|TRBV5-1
CASSPGGTTGGETQYF
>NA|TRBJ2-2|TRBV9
CASSGGQTGELFF
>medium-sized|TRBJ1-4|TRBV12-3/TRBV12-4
CASSLEGAGSNEKLFF
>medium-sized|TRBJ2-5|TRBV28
CASSTGTSIGVQYF
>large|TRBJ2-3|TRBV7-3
CASSPPGQGSTDTQYF